These 14 T cell receptor beta chains originate from one sample sequenced in a study of blood T cell repertoires in COVID-19. Here immunoSEQ multiplex PCR was the method, and the copy in TCRdb shows in-frame clones only, minus some. The sample has a few hundred thousand clones; about 90% are singletons. The sequencing sample was made of peripheral blood. Every receptor here comes from a man older than 75 with acute or convalescent COVID-19.

This clone has only one observation. This chain joins TRBV7-8 and TRBJ2-3, with TRBD2 matching over 10 bases. The CDR3 totals 17 residues. Germline-derived CDR1 and CDR2 are SGHVS and FQNEAQ. V gave up 2 bases and J gave up 4 bases; unmatched junction bases: 9. CDR3 in amino acids: CASSLSPSGSFPDTQYF. In DNA form, the CDR3 reads TGTGCCAGCAGCTTATCGCCTAGCGGGAGTTTCCCAGATACGCAGTATTTT.

This chain joins TRBV5-1 and TRBJ1-3, with TRBD1 matching 8 bases. The V gene's germline CDR1 is SGHRS and CDR2 YFSETQ. Unmatched junction bases numbered 4, after V lost 5 bases and J lost 0 bases. The CDR3 is 15 amino acids. The CDR3 nucleotides are TGCGCCAGCAGGCTAGGACAGGGCTCTGGAAACACCATATATTTT. Translation: CASRLGQGSGNTIYF.

The rearrangement links TRBV6-1 to TRBJ2-1, with a possible D match to TRBD2 (6 bases). Germline-derived CDR1 and CDR2 are MNHNS and SASEGT. This CDR3 comprises 15 residues. V gave up 3 bases and J gave up 8 bases, with 17 bases separating them. The CDR3 here is CASSDRDWVYDEQFF. The CDR3 region has the DNA TGTGCCAGCAGTGACCGGGACTGGGTGTACGATGAGCAGTTCTTC.

The chain links TRBV18 to TRBJ2-5, with 7 nucleotides matching TRBD2. The V gene's germline CDR1 is KGHSH and CDR2 LQKENI. This CDR3 is built from 15 residues. J lost 1 base, V lost 0 bases, and 2 bases had no gene match. The CDR3 protein is CASSPPGGGQETQYF. The CDR3, as DNA: TGTGCCAGCTCACCACCGGGGGGGGGCCAAGAGACCCAGTACTTC. The variable domain in full, with the rest retrieved from reference TRBV18 and TRBJ2-5, is NAGVMQNPRHLVRRRGQEARLRCSPMKGHSHVYWYRQLPEEGLKFMVYLQKENIIDESGMPKERFSAEFPKEGPSILRIQQVVRGDSAAYFCASSPPGGGQETQYFGPGTRLLVL.

V and J are TRBV7-2 and TRBJ2-7, with 10 nucleotides matching TRBD2. The junction had 6 bases not matched to a gene; V was cut back by 5 bases and J by 5 bases. Per germline, CDR1 SGHTA and CDR2 FQGNSA. This CDR3 has 14 amino acids. CDR3 sequence (DNA): TGTGCCAGCAGCCTGCTAGCGGGAGTGGACGAGCAGTACTTC. Amino acids: CASSLLAGVDEQYF.

V is TRBV18 and J is TRBJ1-1; D unresolved. The CDR3 extends over 15 amino acids. V was cut by 6 bases and J by 0 bases, with 14 bases left in between. Germline lookup yields CDR1 KGHSH and CDR2 LQKENI. The DNA of the CDR3 is TGTGCCAGCTCTCCTGACGGACTCATGAACACTGAAGCTTTCTTT. Translated: CASSPDGLMNTEAFF.

This clone came up once. The genes are TRBV9 and TRBJ1-2; TRBD1 is a possible D gene (5 bases). V lost 0 bases and J 4 bases, leaving 13 bases between the germline ends. The CDR3 is 15 residues long. Germline CDR1 reads SGDLS; CDR2 reads YYNGEE. The CDR3 bases are TGTGCCAGCAGCGTAGCTAAAAAGGGGTCCTATGGCTACACCTTC. This codes for CASSVAKKGSYGYTF.

This chain joins TRBV7-2 and TRBJ2-7; a weak D match, TRBD1 (6 bases). V shed 5 bases and J shed 6 bases, with 17 bases lying between them. Germline V gene data show CDR1 as SGHTA and CDR2 as FQGNSA. There are 14 residues in the CDR3. CDR3 sequence (DNA): TGTGCCAGCAGCCCACTAACAGGGATTCGCGAGCAGTACTTC. Protein: CASSPLTGIREQYF. Together with reference TRBV7-2 and TRBJ2-7, the CDR3 gives the full variable domain: GAGVSQSPSNKVTEKGKDVELRCDPISGHTALYWYRQSLGQGLEFLIYFQGNSAPDKSGLPSDRFSAERTGGSVSTLTIQRTQQEDSAVYLCASSPLTGIREQYFGPGTRLTVT.

The chain recombines TRBV18 with TRBJ1-2, with no clear D. There are 13 residues in the CDR3. CDR1 KGHSH and CDR2 LQKENI come from the germline V gene. V lost 2 bases to trimming and J lost 7 bases, with 11 bases between them. The CDR3 DNA reads as TGTGCCAGCTCACCAGAGGTCGGAACTGGCTACACCTTC. This translates into CASSPEVGTGYTF.

The CDR3 spells CASSPGQRNYGYTF. Written as DNA, the CDR3 is TGTGCCAGCAGCCCCGGACAGAGAAACTATGGCTACACCTTC. V and J are TRBV7-2 and TRBJ1-2, with D maybe TRBD1 (6 bases). The CDR3 extends over 14 amino acids. Looked up from germline, CDR1 is SGHTA and CDR2 is FQGNSA. V was pared by 5 bases and J by 2 bases, with 12 bases between.

The rearrangement uses TRBV3-1 (or the pseudogene TRBV3-2) and TRBJ2-7; 7 bases agree with TRBD2. Germline values: CDR1 LGHDT, CDR2 YNNKEL (reference sequence). CDR3 length equals 15 residues. With 1 base clipped from V and 2 bases from J, the junction kept 5 bases outside the gene matches. In DNA, the CDR3 is TGTGCCAGCAGCCAAGGCCCGGGAGGCCCCTACGAGCAGTACTTC. It yields the protein CASSQGPGGPYEQYF.

The chain carries TRBV28 and TRBJ1-1; no reliable D call. Trimming took 2 bases from V and 9 from J, leaving 7 bases between them. The CDR3 totals 11 residues. Germline CDR1 and CDR2: MDHEN and SYDVKM. The CDR3 DNA reads as TGTGCCAGCAGTTTAACGAGGAAAGCTTTCTTT. It yields the protein CASSLTRKAFF.

The genes are TRBV18 and TRBJ1-1; a weak D match, TRBD1 (6 bases). This CDR3 contains 17 residues. V lost 1 base and J lost 0, with 15 bases in between. CDR1 KGHSH and CDR2 LQKENI come from the germline V gene. The CDR3, as DNA: TGTGCCAGCTCACCACTTGGGACACAGACAATGAACACTGAAGCTTTCTTT. It yields the protein CASSPLGTQTMNTEAFF. Based on the CDR3 plus reference TRBV18 and TRBJ1-1, the full variable domain is NAGVMQNPRHLVRRRGQEARLRCSPMKGHSHVYWYRQLPEEGLKFMVYLQKENIIDESGMPKERFSAEFPKEGPSILRIQQVVRGDSAAYFCASSPLGTQTMNTEAFFGQGTRLTVV.

For this clone: A junction end diverges from the germline sequence, so it may reflect a read error. V usage is TRBV5-4 and J usage is TRBJ1-1; D possibly corresponds to TRBD1 (5 bases). Germline V lookup: CDR1 SGHNT, CDR2 YYREEE (reference sequence). The CDR3 consists of 14 residues. CDR3 nucleotide sequence: TGTGCCAGCAGTTTGGGGACGGGAAACACTGAAGCTTTCTTT. This sequence encodes CASSLGTGNTEAFF.